This T cell receptor beta chain was captured in a study of T-cell memory formation after mild COVID-19. The study, taken as a whole, reports: CM and EM subsets held most contracting CD4+ clones; EMRA held CD8+ ones.

V was clipped by 2 bases and J by 4 bases; unmatched bases: 7. The CDR3 is made up of 17 amino acids. Germline CDR1 is MGHRA and CDR2 is YSYEKL. Concerning this clonotype itself: Its target is unknown.

Sample barcodes and UMIs were carried by the TCR alpha and TCR beta cDNA libraries that 5'RACE generated with constant-segment primers. TCRdb independently ran MiXCR on the 5' RACE reads; one entry per CDR3 protein. Of about 320,000 distinct CDR3 sequences listed, about 13% are singletons. The sequenced sample consisted of PBMCs or a T cell subset sorted from them (not recorded which). V is TRBV4-1 and J is TRBJ1-5; 11 nucleotides align to TRBD1. The receptor was derived from a man aged 18 to 29 who had mild COVID-19 (a few samples of this study predate the infection). Cell type and time point are not known. The CDR3 DNA reads as TGCGCCAGCAGCCAACCTGGCGGGGACAGGGGGAATCAGCCCCAGCATTTT. This encodes CASSQPGGDRGNQPQHF.